The present T cell receptor (beta chain) was sequenced within a study of brain T cells in children with intractable seizures. Assay: immunoSEQ multiplex PCR; the TCRdb copy retains only in-frame clones and omits some. The profile shows about 320,000 clones, nearly 95% of them singletons. Time point reported: blood from clinic visit 5 months post-surgery; TSC patient then seizure free. At least one anti-epileptic drug was given before surgery. Germline loops: CDR1 SGHVS, CDR2 FNYEAQ. V was trimmed by 6 bases and J by 4 bases, leaving 19 bases between them. This CDR3 has 16 residues. Overall study results and limits: HCMV serostatus was not known, and viral specificity came from CDR3 similarity only. Absence of clones before surgery may stem from lower sequencing depth.

Note on this clone: Its antigen is not known.

The clonotype was recovered from a boy under two years old with tuberous sclerosis and intractable seizures. The sequencing here drew on peripheral blood, taken 4 to 5 months after surgery. V usage is TRBV7-6 and J usage is TRBJ2-1, with D perhaps TRBD1 or TRBD2 (5 bases each). For the CDR3, the DNA is TGTGCCAGCAGTTCAAATGTCAGGGAGTATTACAATGAGCAGTTCTTC. It translates to CASSSNVREYYNEQFF.